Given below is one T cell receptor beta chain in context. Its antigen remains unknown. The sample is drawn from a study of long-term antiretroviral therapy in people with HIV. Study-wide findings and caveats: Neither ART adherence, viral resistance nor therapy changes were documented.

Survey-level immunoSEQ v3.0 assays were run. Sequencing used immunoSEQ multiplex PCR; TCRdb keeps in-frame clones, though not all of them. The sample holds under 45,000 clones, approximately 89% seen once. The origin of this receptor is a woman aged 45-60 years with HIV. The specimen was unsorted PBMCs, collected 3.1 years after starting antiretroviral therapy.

The DNA of the CDR3 is TGTGCCTGGAGTTGGGGACAGTTTAATTCACCCCTCCACTTT. Translated, it gives CAWSWGQFNSPLHF. The chain employs TRBV30 and TRBJ1-6; 7 bases fit TRBD1. The CDR3 has 14 residues. From germline, CDR1 is GTSNPN and CDR2 SVGIG (reference sequence). The ends lost 2 bases at V and 6 bases at J; junction bases unmatched: 4.